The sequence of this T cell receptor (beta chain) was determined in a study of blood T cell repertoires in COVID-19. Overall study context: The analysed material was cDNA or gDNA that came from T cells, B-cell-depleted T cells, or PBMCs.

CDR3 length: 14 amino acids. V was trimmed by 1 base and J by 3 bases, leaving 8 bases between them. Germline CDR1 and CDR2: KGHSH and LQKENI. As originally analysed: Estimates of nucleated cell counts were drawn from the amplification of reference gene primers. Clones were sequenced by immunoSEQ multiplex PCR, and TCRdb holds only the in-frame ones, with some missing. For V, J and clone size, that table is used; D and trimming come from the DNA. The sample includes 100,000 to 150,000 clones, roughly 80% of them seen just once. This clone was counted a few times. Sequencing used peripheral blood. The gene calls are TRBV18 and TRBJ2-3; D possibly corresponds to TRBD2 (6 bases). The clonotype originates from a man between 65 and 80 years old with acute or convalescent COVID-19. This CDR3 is CASSPLAGTDTQYF. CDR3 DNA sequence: TGTGCCAGCTCACCACTGGCGGGAACAGATACGCAGTATTTT.